The clone carrying this TCR beta chain was found many times. The antigen remains unidentified. From the RACE reads, TCRdb called clonotypes with MiXCR, one entry per CDR3 protein. Of over 70,000 distinct CDR3 sequences listed, 9.5% to 13% are singletons. Documented time point: patch test 2, 6 weeks after DPC sensitization. Treatment meaning: therapeutic diphenylcyclopropenone sensitization with weekly scalp DPC. Those who donated were patients with alopecia, 18 to 70 years of age, and suitable for DPC. These data come from a study of human T cells and chemical hapten exposure. Study conclusions and caveats: High-frequency TCRs, those above 1 in 1000, stayed the same after DPC sensitization.

Germline assignment: CDR1 SGHAT and CDR2 FQNNGV. The CDR3 extends over 14 amino acids. J was trimmed by 10 bases and V by 5 bases; bases with no gene match: 7. The receptor comes from a man between 18 and 35 years old with alopecia areata. Some clones in this sample may be carry-over from other donors' samples. The sample consisted of whole blood, taken in connection with sensitization to the hapten diphenylcyclopropenone (DPC). The chain has TRBV11-2 and TRBJ1-5; 11 bases agree with TRBD1. The CDR3 is CASSAGQGAYPQHF. In nucleotides, the CDR3 is TGTGCCAGCAGCGCCGGACAGGGGGCTTATCCCCAGCATTTT.